Following are 16 T cell receptor beta chains from one sample sequenced in a study of T cell changes during pregnancy in multiple sclerosis. Libraries were prepared by immunoSEQ multiplex PCR; TCRdb keeps only in-frame clonotypes and omits some of them. The sample has about 38,000 clones, 90% to 95% seen once. The sample consisted of CD8+ T cells from peripheral blood mononuclear cells, taken in the third trimester of pregnancy. The receptors shown here come from a female donor with multiple sclerosis, enrolled in a pregnancy study.

The chain joins TRBV13 to TRBJ2-2; 8 bases are a match to TRBD2. The CDR3 contains 16 residues. J gave up 2 bases and V 5 bases, and 7 bases lay outside the gene matches. The V gene's germline CDR1 is PRHDT and CDR2 FYEKMQ (reference sequence). Written as DNA, the CDR3 is TGTGCCAGCAGCAACCGGGGGGGGCCAAACACCGGGGAGCTGTTTTTT. Amino acid sequence: CASSNRGGPNTGELFF.

The chain joins TRBV25-1 to TRBJ2-3, with TRBD1 identical over 7 bases. J was trimmed by 5 bases and V by 3 bases; bases with no gene match: 17. This CDR3 has 18 residues. CDR1 is MGHDK, CDR2 SYGVNS, per germline. The CDR3 loop reads CASSDTQLPGQPGDTQYF. CDR3 nucleotides: TGTGCCAGCAGTGATACCCAACTGCCGGGACAGCCTGGAGATACGCAGTATTTT.

The chain uses TRBV5-1 and TRBJ2-7, with D unclear. The CDR3 extends over 15 amino acids. V lost 2 bases to trimming and J lost 1 base, with 13 bases between them. Germline CDR1 SGHRS, CDR2 YFSETQ. CDR3 bases: TGCGCCAGCAGCTTCTCTAGGCTGGCGTCCTACGAGCAGTACTTC. Translating gives CASSFSRLASYEQYF.

The chain is built from TRBV6-4 and TRBJ2-1, with 10 bases identical to TRBD2. The CDR3 totals 16 residues. Trimming removed 3 bases from V and 1 base from J; junction bases left unmatched: 3. CDR1 and CDR2 from the germline V gene are MRHNA and SNTAGT. The CDR3 DNA reads TGTGCCAGCAGTGAACTAGCGGGGTATTCCTACAATGAGCAGTTCTTC. Translating gives CASSELAGYSYNEQFF.

A single count supports this clone. The rearrangement uses TRBV7-8 and TRBJ2-1, with a weak D call TRBD1 (5 bases). In germline, CDR1 is SGHVS, CDR2 FQNEAQ. V was clipped by 5 bases and J by 5 bases, with 13 bases between them. This CDR3 is built from 14 residues. The CDR3 is CASSGAWSDNEQFF. The CDR3, as DNA: TGTGCCAGCAGCGGGGCGTGGTCCGACAATGAGCAGTTCTTC.

The V gene is TRBV9, the J gene TRBJ2-3, with 8 nucleotides matching TRBD2. The germline CDR1 and CDR2 sequences are SGDLS and YYNGEE. V lost 0 bases and J lost 3; bases outside the gene matches: 6. The CDR3 sequence is 16 residues long. The CDR3 nucleotides read TGTGCCAGCAGCGTAGACGGGGGGGCCGGAACAGATACGCAGTATTTT. It specifies CASSVDGGAGTDTQYF.

The chain has TRBV7-2 and TRBJ2-3, with 8 positions matching TRBD1. CDR3 length equals 17 residues. In germline, CDR1 is SGHTA, CDR2 FQGNSA. After removal of 3 bases from V and 2 bases from J, the junction contained 10 bases not matched to a gene. The CDR3 bases are TGTGCCAGCAGCTTCGCACCGGACAGGGTCCTCACAGATACGCAGTATTTT. This sequence encodes CASSFAPDRVLTDTQYF.

The chain is built from TRBV5-6 and TRBJ1-5; D is possibly TRBD1 (6 bases). CDR1 is SGHDT, CDR2 YYEEEE, per germline. The CDR3 is made up of 13 amino acids. Between the trimmed V and J ends, which lost 0 bases and 7 bases, there was a span of 8 bases. CDR3 sequence reads: CASSLGGRQPQHF. CDR3 nucleotide sequence: TGTGCCAGCAGCTTGGGGGGGCGGCAGCCCCAGCATTTT. The full variable domain, in which reference TRBV5-6 and TRBJ1-5 provide the parts outside the CDR3, is DAGVTQSPTHLIKTRGQQVTLRCSPKSGHDTVSWYQQALGQGPQFIFQYYEEEERQRGNFPDRFSGHQFPNYSSELNVNALLLGDSALYLCASSLGGRQPQHFGDGTRLSIL.

V usage is TRBV6-1 and J usage is TRBJ2-6; D not certain. Deletions cut 0 bases from V and 15 bases from J, with 9 bases between. The CDR3 is 12 residues long. The germline gives CDR1 MNHNS, CDR2 SASEGT. This CDR3 is CASSEAYGGLTF. Here the CDR3 DNA reads TGTGCCAGCAGTGAAGCTTACGGCGGCCTGACTTTC.

The rearrangement links TRBV10-3 to TRBJ2-3; 9 nucleotides match TRBD1. The J segment lost 0 bases and the V segment lost 3 bases, leaving 7 bases of the junction unmatched. This CDR3 contains 17 residues. The V gene's germline CDR1 is ENHRY and CDR2 SYGVKD. The CDR3 is CAISDYPGQGSTDTQYF. CDR3 in DNA: TGTGCCATCAGTGACTACCCGGGACAGGGAAGCACAGATACGCAGTATTTT.

V and J are TRBV30 and TRBJ1-1; 7 nucleotides line up with TRBD1. CDR3 length equals 13 residues. Germline values: CDR1 GTSNPN, CDR2 SVGIG (reference sequence). The J segment lost 4 bases and the V segment lost 0 bases, leaving 2 bases of the junction unmatched. The CDR3 reads CAWSVQGPTEAFF. The CDR3 bases are TGTGCCTGGAGTGTACAGGGGCCCACTGAAGCTTTCTTT.

V gene TRBV11-3 combines with J gene TRBJ2-5, with D uncertain. V lost 0 bases to trimming and J lost 14 bases, with 7 bases between them. The CDR3 loop spans 10 amino acids. The germline V gene encodes CDR1 SGHNT and CDR2 YENEEA. The CDR3 region is CASSLDPPYF. CDR3 bases: TGTGCCAGCAGCTTAGACCCCCCTTACTTC.

The chain links TRBV6-4 to TRBJ2-2; D ambiguous. The CDR3 runs to 14 residues. The germline V and J ends were trimmed by 2 bases and 6 bases, with 10 bases remaining between them. Germline values: CDR1 MRHNA, CDR2 SNTAGT. The CDR3 spells CASSDTLQAGELFF. DNA of the CDR3: TGTGCCAGCAGTGACACACTTCAGGCCGGGGAGCTGTTTTTT.

The rearrangement links TRBV9 to TRBJ2-5; 13 nucleotides match TRBD2. The junction had 3 bases not matched to a gene; V was cut back by 3 bases and J by 1 base. The germline V gene has CDR1 SGDLS and CDR2 YYNGEE. The CDR3 spans 16 residues. In DNA form, the CDR3 reads TGTGCCAGCAGCGGACGGACTAGCGGGAGCCAAGAGACCCAGTACTTC. This sequence encodes CASSGRTSGSQETQYF.

J is TRBJ2-1 and V is TRBV6-1, with 8 bases lining up with TRBD2. This CDR3 is 13 amino acids long. From germline, CDR1 is MNHNS and CDR2 SASEGT. V lost 7 bases and J lost 4; bases outside the gene matches: 3. This chain's CDR3 is CASTTSDYNEQFF. CDR3 nucleotides: TGTGCCAGCACGACTAGCGATTACAATGAGCAGTTCTTC.

J is TRBJ1-2 and V is TRBV19; the D gene is possibly TRBD1 (5 bases). The CDR3 runs 13 residues. The germline V gene encodes CDR1 LNHDA and CDR2 SQIVND (reference sequence). V lost 0 bases to trimming and J lost 10 bases, with 12 bases between them. Written as DNA, the CDR3 is TGTGCCAGTAGTATAGAAGGGGAAATGGTCTACACCTTC. Amino acid sequence: CASSIEGEMVYTF. Full variable domain (missing parts from reference TRBV19 and TRBJ1-2): DGGITQSPKYLFRKEGQNVTLSCEQNLNHDAMYWYRQDPGQGLRLIYYSQIVNDFQKGDIAEGYSVSREKKESFPLTVTSAQKNPTAFYLCASSIEGEMVYTFGSGTRLTVV.